A selection of T cell receptor beta chains follows, all from one sample in a study of blood T cell repertoires in COVID-19. TCRdb keeps only in-frame clones here, not all; method: immunoSEQ multiplex PCR. Of roughly 190,000 clones in the sample, approximately 84% were seen once. Input material: PBMCs or T cells enriched from blood (not recorded which). The origin of the receptors is a woman aged 25 to 39 who had recovered from COVID-19. Both conserved end residues are trimmed from each CDR3. The order of the fields is J gene, V gene, CDR3 protein.

TRBJ1-2	TRBV6-5	ASSFHRANGYT
TRBJ2-1	TRBV27	ASSLSVTSGLYNEQF
TRBJ2-7	TRBV20-1	SASSGIVYEQY
TRBJ1-1	TRBV12-5	ASVPSGMNTEAF
TRBJ1-1	TRBV5-4	ASSLGGLQGTEAF
TRBJ2-5	TRBV5-6	ASSLGRTQETQY
TRBJ2-1	TRBV29-1	GGTSGPLQF
TRBJ2-7	TRBV2	ASDPPGSSEQY
TRBJ2-7	TRBV5-4	ASSFDRGAQY
TRBJ2-1	TRBV11-2	ASSPVTSGRYHNEQF
TRBJ1-5	TRBV18	ASSPDSQPQH
TRBJ1-1	TRBV19	ASSPGFVTEAF
TRBJ2-1	TRBV24-1	ATTGGNEQF
TRBJ1-4	TRBV5-1	ASSLGQGSEKLF
TRBJ1-1	TRBV28	AGIRTGFTEAF
TRBJ1-1	TRBV3-1/TRBV3-2	ASSQGLDTRGFMNTEAF
TRBJ1-2	TRBV6-1	ASSALPGQANYGYT
TRBJ2-6	TRBV19	ASSILDRPSGANVLT